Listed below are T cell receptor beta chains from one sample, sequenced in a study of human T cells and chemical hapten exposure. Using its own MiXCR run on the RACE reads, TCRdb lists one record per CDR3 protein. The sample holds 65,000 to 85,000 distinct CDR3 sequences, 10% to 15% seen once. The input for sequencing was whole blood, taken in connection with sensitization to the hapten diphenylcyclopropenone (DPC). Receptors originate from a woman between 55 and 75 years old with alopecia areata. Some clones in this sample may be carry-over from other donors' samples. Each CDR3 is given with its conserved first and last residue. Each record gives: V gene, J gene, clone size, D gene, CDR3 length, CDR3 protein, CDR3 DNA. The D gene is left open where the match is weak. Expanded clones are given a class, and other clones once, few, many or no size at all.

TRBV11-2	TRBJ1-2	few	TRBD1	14	CASSQQGADYGYTF	TGTGCCAGCAGCCAACAGGGGGCGGACTATGGCTACACCTTC
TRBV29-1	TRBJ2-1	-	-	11	CSGSRDTEQFF	TGCAGCGGCTCCCGGGACACTGAGCAGTTCTTC
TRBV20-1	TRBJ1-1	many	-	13	CSADGTEKSEAFF	TGCAGTGCTGACGGGACCGAGAAATCTGAAGCTTTCTTT
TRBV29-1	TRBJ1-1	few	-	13	CSVEGRLNTEAFF	TGCAGCGTTGAAGGCAGATTGAACACTGAAGCTTTCTTT
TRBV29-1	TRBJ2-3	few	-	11	CSVGWSNTQYF	TGCAGCGTTGGGTGGTCAAATACGCAGTATTTT
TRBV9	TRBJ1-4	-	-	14	CASSVGQPNEKLFF	TGTGCCAGCAGCGTAGGGCAACCTAATGAAAAACTGTTTTTT
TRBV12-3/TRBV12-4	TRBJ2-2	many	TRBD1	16	CASSYKETGATGELFF	TGTGCCAGCAGTTATAAGGAGACAGGGGCCACCGGGGAGCTGTTTTTT
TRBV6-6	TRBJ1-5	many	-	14	CASSNRDSNQPQHF	TGTGCCAGCAGTAACAGAGATAGCAATCAGCCCCAGCATTTT
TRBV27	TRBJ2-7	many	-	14	CASSRTVYSYEQYF	TGTGCCAGCAGCAGGACAGTCTACTCCTACGAGCAGTACTTC
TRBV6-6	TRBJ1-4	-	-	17	CASLRGGRLHSNEKLFF	TGTGCCAGCCTTCGGGGGGGGCGCTTACATAGTAATGAAAAACTGTTTTTT
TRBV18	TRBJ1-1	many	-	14	CASSPLEGYTEAFF	TGTGCCAGCTCACCACTGGAAGGGTACACTGAAGCTTTCTTT
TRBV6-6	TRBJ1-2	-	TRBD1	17	CASSHRQGLGFNYGYTF	TGTGCCAGCAGCCATCGACAGGGTTTAGGGTTTAACTATGGCTACACCTTC
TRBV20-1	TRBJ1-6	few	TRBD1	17	CSAREGAALVYNSPLHF	TGCAGTGCACGTGAGGGGGCGGCCCTTGTTTATAATTCACCCCTCCACTTT
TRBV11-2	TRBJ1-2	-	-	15	CASSPQRGGVYGYTF	TGTGCCAGCAGCCCACAGAGGGGGGGCGTCTATGGCTACACCTTC
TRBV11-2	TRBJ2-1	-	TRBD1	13	CASSSGTVNEQFF	TGTGCCAGCAGCTCCGGGACAGTCAATGAGCAGTTCTTC
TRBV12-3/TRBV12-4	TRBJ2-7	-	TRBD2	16	CASRPQAGGYQHEQYF	TGTGCCAGCAGGCCCCAAGCGGGGGGTTACCAACACGAGCAGTACTTC
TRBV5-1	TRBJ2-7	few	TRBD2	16	CASSPRTSGGTYEQYF	TGCGCCAGCAGCCCTCGGACTAGCGGGGGGACCTACGAGCAGTACTTC
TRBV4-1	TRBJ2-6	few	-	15	CASSAARAGANVLTF	TGCGCCAGCAGCGCCGCTCGGGCTGGGGCCAACGTCCTGACTTTC
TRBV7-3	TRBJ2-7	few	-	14	CASSSTRQSSEQYF	TGTGCCAGCAGCTCGACCCGACAGAGTTCCGAGCAGTACTTC
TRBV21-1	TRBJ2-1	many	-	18	CASSKVLPGGARYNEQFF	TGTGCCAGCAGCAAAGTTCTTCCCGGGGGGGCCCGCTACAATGAGCAGTTCTTC
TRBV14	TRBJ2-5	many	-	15	CASSQDGSVFRAQYF	TGTGCCAGCAGCCAAGATGGGTCCGTTTTCAGGGCCCAGTACTTC
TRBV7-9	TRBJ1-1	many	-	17	CASSLTPAGVKNTEAFF	TGTGCCAGCAGCTTAACCCCGGCAGGGGTGAAGAACACTGAAGCTTTCTTT
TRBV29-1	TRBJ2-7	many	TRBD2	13	CSAFSGANYEQYF	TGCAGCGCCTTTAGCGGGGCTAACTACGAGCAGTACTTC
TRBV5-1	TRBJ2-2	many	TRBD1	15	CASSLGTGTTGELFF	TGCGCCAGCAGCTTGGGGACAGGGACCACCGGGGAGCTGTTTTTT
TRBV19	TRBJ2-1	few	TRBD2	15	CASSIQRGVYNEQFF	TGTGCCAGTAGTATTCAGCGGGGGGTCTACAATGAGCAGTTCTTC
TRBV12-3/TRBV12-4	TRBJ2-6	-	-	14	CASSVHSGANVLTF	TGTGCCAGCAGTGTACACTCTGGGGCCAACGTCCTGACTTTC
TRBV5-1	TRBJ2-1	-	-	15	CASSPKTGLVNEQFF	TGCGCCAGCAGCCCCAAGACAGGTTTGGTGAATGAGCAGTTCTTC
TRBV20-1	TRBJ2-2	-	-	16	CSARDGGRWGTGELFF	TGCAGTGCTAGAGATGGGGGGCGCTGGGGCACCGGGGAGCTGTTTTTT
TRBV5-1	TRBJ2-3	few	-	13	CASSRSSTDTQYF	TGCGCCAGCAGCCGGAGTAGCACAGATACGCAGTATTTT
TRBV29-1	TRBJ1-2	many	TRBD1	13	CSVTPAGGGGYTF	TGCAGCGTTACACCCGCAGGGGGTGGAGGCTACACCTTC
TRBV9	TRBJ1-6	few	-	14	CASSGAGPSRPLHF	TGTGCCAGCAGCGGGGCAGGGCCATCGAGACCCCTCCACTTT
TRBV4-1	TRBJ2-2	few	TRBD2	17	CASSQVTAGVNTGELFF	TGCGCCAGCAGCCAAGTCACAGCGGGGGTTAACACCGGGGAGCTGTTTTTT
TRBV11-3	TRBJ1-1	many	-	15	CASSLRGTGNTEAFF	TGTGCCAGCAGCTTGCGTGGGACGGGGAACACTGAAGCTTTCTTT
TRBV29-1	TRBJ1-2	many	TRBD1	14	CSVDAGQGGYGYTF	TGCAGCGTTGACGCTGGACAGGGCGGATATGGCTACACCTTC
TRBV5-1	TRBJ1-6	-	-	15	CASSPGGTYNSPLHF	TGCGCCAGCAGCCCGGGTGGAACCTATAATTCACCCCTCCACTTT
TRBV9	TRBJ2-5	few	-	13	CASSVAPFETQYF	TGTGCCAGCAGCGTAGCCCCCTTTGAGACCCAGTACTTC
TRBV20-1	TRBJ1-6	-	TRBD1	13	CSAPRTGESPLHF	TGCAGTGCTCCTAGGACAGGGGAATCACCCCTCCACTTT
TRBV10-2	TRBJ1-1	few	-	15	CASQGQTTMNTEAFF	TGCGCCAGCCAGGGTCAGACAACTATGAACACTGAAGCTTTCTTT
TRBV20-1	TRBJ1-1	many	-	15	CSARISNRWNTEAFF	TGCAGTGCTAGAATCAGTAATCGGTGGAACACTGAAGCTTTCTTT
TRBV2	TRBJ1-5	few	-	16	CASRAWGGLGNQPQHF	TGTGCCAGCAGGGCATGGGGGGGGCTTGGCAATCAGCCCCAGCATTTT
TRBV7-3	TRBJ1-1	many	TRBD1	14	CASSSTGMNTEAFF	TGTGCCAGCAGCTCGACAGGGATGAACACTGAAGCTTTCTTT
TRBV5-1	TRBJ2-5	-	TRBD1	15	CASRSTGTGQETQYF	TGCGCCAGCAGGTCCACCGGGACAGGTCAAGAGACCCAGTACTTC
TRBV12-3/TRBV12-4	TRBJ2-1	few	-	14	CASTWGRLYNEQFF	TGTGCCAGCACCTGGGGCAGGCTGTACAATGAGCAGTTCTTC
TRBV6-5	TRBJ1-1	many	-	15	CASSYSLLGDTEAFF	TGTGCCAGCAGTTACTCGCTGCTAGGGGACACTGAAGCTTTCTTT
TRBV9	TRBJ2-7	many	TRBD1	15	CASSVRTGGIHEQYF	TGTGCCAGCAGCGTCAGGACAGGGGGCATACACGAGCAGTACTTC
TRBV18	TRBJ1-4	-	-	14	CASSRRQRGEKLFF	TGTGCCAGCTCACGAAGGCAGAGGGGTGAAAAACTGTTTTTT
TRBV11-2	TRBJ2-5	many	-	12	CASSLETETQYF	TGTGCCAGCAGCTTGGAGACAGAGACCCAGTACTTC
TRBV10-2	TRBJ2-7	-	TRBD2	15	CASSPSLAGEYEQYF	TGCGCCAGCAGTCCATCCCTAGCGGGGGAGTACGAGCAGTACTTC
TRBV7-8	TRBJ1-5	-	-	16	CASSLSGGYSNQPQHF	TGTGCCAGCAGCTTGTCCGGGGGTTATAGCAATCAGCCCCAGCATTTT
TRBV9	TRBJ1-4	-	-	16	CASSVSYGATNKKLFF	TGTGCCAGCAGCGTTAGTTATGGGGCAACTAATAAAAAACTGTTTTTT
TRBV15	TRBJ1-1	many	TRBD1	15	CATSGQGVGSTEAFF	TGTGCCACCAGCGGACAGGGGGTCGGAAGCACTGAAGCTTTCTTT
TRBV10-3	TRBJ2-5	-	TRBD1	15	CAISEYGQGQETQYF	TGTGCCATCAGTGAGTACGGACAGGGTCAAGAGACCCAGTACTTC
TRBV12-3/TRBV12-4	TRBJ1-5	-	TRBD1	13	CASSRQGSQPQHF	TGTGCCAGCAGTAGACAGGGTTCTCAGCCCCAGCATTTT
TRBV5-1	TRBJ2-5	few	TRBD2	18	CASSSPPPGGQNQETQYF	TGCGCCAGCAGCTCCCCGCCCCCGGGAGGCCAGAATCAAGAGACCCAGTACTTC
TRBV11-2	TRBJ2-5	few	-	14	CASSFWSAEETQYF	TGTGCCAGCAGCTTCTGGTCGGCCGAAGAGACCCAGTACTTC
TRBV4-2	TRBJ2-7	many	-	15	CASSPVAGSGYEQYF	TGTGCCAGCAGCCCGGTGGCGGGGAGTGGGTACGAGCAGTACTTC
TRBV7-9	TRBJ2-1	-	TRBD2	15	CASSLPRLAPNEQFF	TGTGCCAGCAGCTTACCCCGACTAGCCCCCAATGAGCAGTTCTTC